This passage covers 25 T cell receptor beta chains from one sample sequenced in a study of blood T cells in healthy people across ages. Sample-barcoded 5' priming and a J-beta primer mix drove a second PCR of roughly 6 to 12 cycles. TCRdb itself ran the 5' RACE reads through MiXCR, one entry per CDR3 protein. The top ten clones hold more than 8.5% of a sample with more than 750,000 distinct CDR3 sequences, just under 30% of them seen once. This sample was shared with a second study, whose subject was T cells of mothers and their children.

The sequencing input was blood. Receptor source: a woman between 40 and 50 years old in good health.

The chain links TRBV5-1 to TRBJ2-5, with D maybe TRBD1 (5 bases). V was trimmed by 7 bases and J by 4 bases, leaving 17 bases between them. The CDR3 runs 14 residues. The V gene's germline CDR1 is SGHRS and CDR2 YFSETQ. In DNA form, the CDR3 reads TGCGCCAGCCGAGGAACGACAGCGTCAGAGACCCAGTACTTC. This translates into CASRGTTASETQYF.

The gene calls are TRBV7-2 and TRBJ2-6; the D gene is possibly TRBD2 (7 bases). This CDR3 has 17 amino acids. Per germline, CDR1 SGHTA and CDR2 FQGNSA. The V end was cut by 6 bases, the J end by 0 bases, with 15 bases between. CDR3 protein: CASSSRGARSGANVLTF. The CDR3 DNA sequence: TGTGCCAGCAGTTCTCGGGGGGCCCGCTCTGGGGCCAACGTCCTGACTTTC.

The chain uses TRBV20-1 and TRBJ2-5; 7 nucleotides match TRBD2. Looked up from germline, CDR1 is DFQATT and CDR2 is SNEGSKA (reference sequence). The CDR3 consists of 13 residues. V lost 7 bases, J lost 5 bases, and 10 bases stayed unmatched. As DNA, the CDR3 is TGCAGTGGAAGCAGCGGGAAAGGGGAGACCCAGTACTTC. Translated, it gives CSGSSGKGETQYF.

This clonotype was counted ten times or more. The chain joins TRBV7-9 to TRBJ2-7, with a tentative D call TRBD1 (5 bases). Looked up from germline, CDR1 is SEHNR and CDR2 is FQNEAQ (reference sequence). Trimming shortened V by 2 bases and J by 0 bases, and 14 bases separated the two germline ends. The CDR3 is made up of 16 amino acids. The CDR3 nucleotides read TGTGCCAGCAGCTTAATATCTGGACAAAGCTCCTACGAGCAGTACTTC. It encodes CASSLISGQSSYEQYF.

This rearrangement joins TRBV7-9 to TRBJ1-6, with TRBD1 matching 9 bases. Germline-derived CDR1 and CDR2 are SEHNR and FQNEAQ (reference sequence). V shed 5 bases, J shed 7 bases, and the junction held 6 bases outside the gene matches. The length of the CDR3 is 15 residues. The CDR3 nucleotides read TGTGCCAGCAGCGAACCCGGGACAGGGAATTCACCCCTCCACTTT. The encoded protein is CASSEPGTGNSPLHF.

Only one count was recorded for this clonotype. The genes are TRBV20-1 and TRBJ1-3, with D uncertain. CDR1 is DFQATT, CDR2 SNEGSKA, per germline (reference sequence). The CDR3 runs to 14 residues. Trimming pared 6 bases from V and 2 bases from J, leaving 14 bases between. This chain's CDR3 is CSAPRPGAGNTIYF. The CDR3 DNA sequence: TGCAGTGCCCCTAGGCCCGGTGCTGGAAACACCATATATTTT.

The chain links TRBV5-5 to TRBJ2-7; no definite D call. The CDR3 covers 15 residues. CDR1 is SGHKS, CDR2 YYEKEE, per germline (reference sequence). Trimming took 1 base from V and 6 from J, leaving 17 bases between them. CDR3 sequence (DNA): TGTGCCAGCAGCTTGTATTCGGGTGCCACCTGCGAGCAGTACTTC. Its protein is CASSLYSGATCEQYF.

The chain carries TRBV6-2 or TRBV6-3 and TRBJ2-5; D perhaps matches TRBD1 (6 bases). The J call may not be correct, given that the DNA end is closer to TRBJ2-7. This CDR3 spans 16 amino acids. Per the germline V gene, CDR1 is MNHEY and CDR2 is SVGEGT. The CDR3 spells CASTPIFGTRRGEQYF. CDR3 DNA sequence: TGTGCCAGCACCCCCATCTTCGGGACACGGCGAGGCGAGCAGTACTTC.

About this clonotype: The junction departs from germline at one end; a sequencing error may be responsible. The chain links TRBV28 to TRBJ1-5, with 7 nucleotides matching TRBD1. The CDR3 is made up of 14 amino acids. From germline, CDR1 is MDHEN and CDR2 SYDVKM. CDR3 loop: CVSRSGGAQQPQHF. The CDR3 DNA is TGTGTCAGCAGATCAGGGGGGGCGCAACAGCCCCAGCATTTT.

This clonotype was seen repeatedly, ten times or more. V gene TRBV9 combines with J gene TRBJ2-1; 9 nucleotides agree with TRBD2. Trimming took 2 bases from V and 1 from J; bases not matched to a gene: 1. The CDR3 extends over 15 amino acids. Germline V CDR1 and CDR2: SGDLS, YYNGEE. The CDR3: CASSVGLASYNEQFF. The DNA for the CDR3 is TGTGCCAGCAGCGTGGGACTAGCTTCCTACAATGAGCAGTTCTTC.

On this clonotype: Without the conserved terminal phenylalanine or tryptophan, this CDR3 likely stems from a read error. The rearrangement links TRBV7-9 to TRBJ2-7; D gene uncertain. CDR3 length: 13 residues. Germline CDR1 SEHNR, CDR2 FQNEAQ (reference sequence). The ends were cut back, 5 bases at V and 0 bases at J, with 8 bases in the middle. The CDR3 loop is CASSGITSYEQYL. In DNA, the CDR3 is TGTGCCAGCAGCGGCATAACCTCCTACGAGCAGTACCTC.

This clonotype has only a few counts. V and J are TRBV2 and TRBJ1-4, with D uncertain. Germline values: CDR1 SNHLY, CDR2 FYNNEI. The length of the CDR3 is 12 residues. The V end lost 10 bases, the J end lost 6 bases, and 12 bases lay between the germline ends. CDR3 loop: CATLGVDEKLFF. The CDR3 DNA follows: TGTGCCACCCTCGGGGTGGATGAAAAACTGTTTTTT.

The table lists this clonotype with many counts. This sequence joins TRBV28 and TRBJ2-7; a possible D gene is TRBD1 (5 bases). The V and J ends lost 5 bases and 7 bases respectively, with 15 bases between them. The CDR3 is 13 residues long. CDR1 is MDHEN and CDR2 is SYDVKM in the germline V gene. The CDR3: CASSLTVNSEQYF. Written as DNA, the CDR3 is TGTGCCAGCAGTCTGACAGTTAATTCAGAGCAGTACTTC.

The chain couples TRBV11-2 to TRBJ1-6; D is possibly TRBD1 (5 bases). The CDR3 runs to 15 residues. Trimming took 5 bases from V and 7 from J, leaving 15 bases between them. CDR1 and CDR2 from the germline V gene are SGHAT and FQNNGV. CDR3 protein: CASSLDGAKNSPLHF. CDR3 nucleotide sequence: TGTGCCAGCAGCCTGGACGGGGCCAAAAATTCACCCCTCCACTTT.

Concerning this clonotype itself: One end of the junction is discordant with germline, which a read error may explain. CDR3 sequence reads: CPSSSWASQETQYF. In nucleotides, the CDR3 is TGTCCCAGCAGCTCCTGGGCAAGCCAAGAGACCCAGTACTTC. The V and J genes are TRBV7-6 and TRBJ2-5; D not resolved. The germline V gene has CDR1 SGHVS and CDR2 FNYEAQ. CDR3 length equals 14 residues. Full variable domain (outside the CDR3, taken from reference TRBV7-6 and TRBJ2-5): GAGVSQSPRYKVTKRGQDVALRCDPISGHVSLYWYRQALGQGPEFLTYFNYEAQQDKSGLPNDRFSAERPEGSISTLTIQRTEQRDSAMYRCPSSSWASQETQYFGPGTRLLVL.

This chain joins TRBV2 and TRBJ2-1; D gene uncertain. Trimming removed 1 base from V and 0 bases from J, with 10 bases in between. The CDR3 consists of 16 residues. CDR1 SNHLY and CDR2 FYNNEI come from the germline V gene. CDR3 nucleotide sequence: TGTGCCAGCAGTGAAGGGGGTCCGAGCTCCTACAATGAGCAGTTCTTC. Translating gives CASSEGGPSSYNEQFF.

Of note for this clonotype: One end of the junction does not line up with germline, which may come from a read error. The chain uses TRBV7-2 and TRBJ1-2; the match to TRBD1 covers 7 bases. This CDR3 spans 13 amino acids. Germline CDR1 is SGHTA and CDR2 is FQGNSA. The CDR3 loop reads CVSSPPGGYGYTF. Written as DNA, the CDR3 is TGTGTCAGCAGCCCACCAGGGGGGTATGGCTACACCTTC. The complete variable domain, with remaining parts taken from reference TRBV7-2 and TRBJ1-2, reads GAGVSQSPSNKVTEKGKDVELRCDPISGHTALYWYRQSLGQGLEFLIYFQGNSAPDKSGLPSDRFSAERTGGSVSTLTIQRTQQEDSAVYLCVSSPPGGYGYTFGSGTRLTVV.

The table lists this clonotype with a count of one. The rearrangement joins TRBV5-1 to TRBJ1-6, with D unclear. This CDR3 comprises 15 residues. With 4 bases removed from V and 7 bases from J, the gap between germline ends came to 15 bases. Germline V gene lookup returns CDR1 SGHRS and CDR2 YFSETQ. This CDR3 is CASSLSAASNSPLHF. In DNA, the CDR3 is TGCGCCAGCAGCCTATCGGCAGCTTCGAATTCACCCCTCCACTTT.

On this clonotype itself: One junction end does not reproduce the germline sequence, and a read error may be involved. V is TRBV20-1 and J is TRBJ2-2; 10 nucleotides match TRBD1. The CDR3 spans 14 residues. Germline CDR1 and CDR2: DFQATT and SNEGSKA (reference sequence). The chain's CDR3 is CSARQGARTGELFF. The CDR3 DNA follows: TGCAGTGCTCGACAGGGGGCAAGGACCGGAGAGCTGTTTTTT.

On this clonotype itself: The junction differs from germline at one of its ends, possibly a read error. The chain has TRBV7-3 and TRBJ2-6; D possibly matches TRBD1 or TRBD2 (5 bases each). The CDR3 is 15 residues long. Germline CDR1 is SGHTA and CDR2 is FQGTGA. CDR3 amino acids: CASSSSGNGANVPTF. The CDR3 coding sequence is TGTGCCAGCTCATCATCAGGGAACGGGGCCAACGTCCCGACTTTC.

The rearrangement joins TRBV5-1 to TRBJ2-5; perhaps D is TRBD1 or TRBD2 (5 bases each). The end of the DNA aligns better with TRBJ2-7, so the J call may be wrong. The CDR3 has 16 residues. Germline V lookup: CDR1 SGHRS, CDR2 YFSETQ. The CDR3 DNA follows: TGCGCCAGCAGCTTGGCAAGGGGCCTGATCGGGAACGAGCAGTACTTC. It translates to CASSLARGLIGNEQYF.

This clonotype has more than one count but fewer than ten. The rearrangement links TRBV20-1 to TRBJ1-4; a possible D gene is TRBD1 (5 bases). The CDR3 contains 14 residues. The germline CDR1 and CDR2 sequences are DFQATT and SNEGSKA (reference sequence). Trimming pared 5 bases from V and 10 bases from J, leaving 20 bases between. CDR3 coding DNA: TGCAGTGCTCTAACTCAGGGTATTCAGGGAAAACTGTTTTTT. This encodes CSALTQGIQGKLFF.

This clonotype showed up just a few times. The V and J genes are TRBV5-6 and TRBJ1-2; 9 nucleotides match TRBD1. Germline V gene data show CDR1 as SGHDT and CDR2 as YYEEEE. V shed 4 bases and J 8 bases; nucleotides not matched to a gene: 12. This CDR3 is built from 15 residues. CDR3 in amino acids: CASSLYYRTGVGYTF. CDR3 coding DNA: TGTGCCAGCAGCCTTTACTACCGGACAGGGGTAGGCTACACCTTC.

This clonotype was recorded at least ten times. The chain uses TRBV6-2 or TRBV6-3 and TRBJ1-5; possible D gene TRBD1, 5 bases. The V end was cut by 7 bases, the J end by 2 bases, with 12 bases between. Germline V CDR1 and CDR2: MNHEY, SVGEGT. This CDR3 contains 14 residues. CDR3: CASTSWGGNQPQHF. CDR3 sequence (DNA): TGTGCCAGCACCTCCTGGGGGGGCAATCAGCCCCAGCATTTT.

This clonotype was found a few times. The J gene is TRBJ2-7, the V gene TRBV11-2; 9 bases fit TRBD1. Trimming cost V 5 bases and J 2 bases; bases outside gene matches: 10. CDR1 is SGHAT and CDR2 is FQNNGV in the germline V gene. The CDR3 is made up of 16 amino acids. The CDR3 spells CASSPHRDRVTYEQYF. CDR3 bases: TGTGCCAGCAGCCCACACCGGGACAGGGTGACCTACGAGCAGTACTTC.